The 23 T cell receptor beta chains below come from one sample, sequenced in a study of cytomegalovirus exposure and HLA in healthy donors. A multiplex PCR was run with 60 Vbeta primers and 13 Jbeta primers. The assay was immunoSEQ multiplex PCR, and TCRdb's table has in-frame clones only and misses some. In the table there are roughly 73,000 clones, 84% of which are singletons. Sequenced: PBMCs. These receptors were taken from a woman aged 45 to 65 in good health and CMV-seronegative.

This clone was counted a few times. This chain uses TRBV4-1 with TRBJ2-1, with a weak D call TRBD2 (5 bases). V shed 1 base and J shed 7 bases, with 11 bases lying between them. The CDR3 contains 14 residues. Looked up from germline, CDR1 is MGHRA and CDR2 is YSYEKL. The DNA for the CDR3 is TGCGCCAGCAGCCAAGTCAAACTAGGAAATGAGCAGTTCTTC. It specifies CASSQVKLGNEQFF.

This chain uses TRBV7-9 with TRBJ1-6; 7 positions agree with TRBD1. Germline CDR1 SEHNR, CDR2 FQNEAQ (reference sequence). With V trimmed by 5 bases and J by 0 bases, 7 bases remained unmatched. CDR3 size: 17 residues. As DNA, the CDR3 is TGTGCCAGCAGCCACCCGTGGGACAGCTCCTATAATTCACCCCTCCACTTT. As protein: CASSHPWDSSYNSPLHF.

The chain recombines TRBV6-6 with TRBJ2-5; D call uncertain. V lost 6 bases and J 0 bases, leaving 8 bases between the germline ends. The CDR3 totals 13 residues. Germline CDR1 and CDR2: MNHNY and SVGAGI (reference sequence). The chain's CDR3 is CASSPTYQETQYF. As DNA, the CDR3 is TGTGCCAGCAGCCCTACGTACCAAGAGACCCAGTACTTC.

The chain's CDR3 is CASSPGQGAFSGNTIYF. The CDR3 nucleotides are TGTGCCAGCAGCCCCGGACAGGGGGCTTTCTCTGGAAACACCATATATTTT. J is TRBJ1-3 and V is TRBV9, with TRBD1 identical over 11 bases. Looked up from germline, CDR1 is SGDLS and CDR2 is YYNGEE. V shed 4 bases, J shed 0 bases, and the junction held 6 bases outside the gene matches. There are 17 residues in the CDR3.

V is TRBV5-7 and J is TRBJ2-1; tentatively, D is TRBD1 (6 bases). TRBV5-7 is labeled an ORF, and its function is uncertain. The CDR3 covers 14 residues. With 0 bases removed from V and 7 bases from J, the gap between germline ends came to 11 bases. CDR3 amino acids: CASSLVRGVNEQFF. In nucleotides, the CDR3 is TGTGCCAGCAGCTTGGTCAGGGGTGTGAATGAGCAGTTCTTC.

CDR3 residues: CASSIPTLRLAGGLGEQFF. The CDR3 DNA reads as TGTGCCAGTAGTATCCCAACTCTTAGACTAGCGGGAGGTCTTGGGGAGCAGTTCTTC. The chain links TRBV19 to TRBJ2-1; 13 bases match TRBD2. Germline CDR1 LNHDA, CDR2 SQIVND (reference sequence). The length of the CDR3 is 19 residues. J was trimmed by 10 bases and V by 3 bases; bases with no gene match: 18. Full variable domain (missing parts from reference TRBV19 and TRBJ2-1): DGGITQSPKYLFRKEGQNVTLSCEQNLNHDAMYWYRQDPGQGLRLIYYSQIVNDFQKGDIAEGYSVSREKKESFPLTVTSAQKNPTAFYLCASSIPTLRLAGGLGEQFFGPGTRLTVL.

The chain is built from TRBV28 and TRBJ2-1; 7 positions agree with TRBD2. The CDR3 contains 16 residues. The junction had 12 bases not matched to a gene; V was cut back by 3 bases and J by 7 bases. In germline, CDR1 is MDHEN, CDR2 SYDVKM. The DNA of the CDR3 is TGTGCCAGCAGTTTCCCTCTAGCGGAGCCAGGTAATGAGCAGTTCTTC. Protein sequence: CASSFPLAEPGNEQFF.

The rearrangement uses TRBV7-9 and TRBJ2-5, with a possible D match to TRBD1 (5 bases). Germline CDR1 reads SEHNR; CDR2 reads FQNEAQ (reference sequence). With 5 bases removed from V and 5 bases from J, the gap between germline ends came to 15 bases. The CDR3 is made up of 14 amino acids. The CDR3 coding sequence is TGTGCCAGCAGCCGTCCTCAGGGTTGGGAGACCCAGTACTTC. Translated: CASSRPQGWETQYF.

The rearrangement links TRBV7-3 to TRBJ2-2; 7 bases fit TRBD2. The V segment lost 5 bases and the J segment 6 bases; nucleotides outside the gene matches: 0. CDR3 size: 12 residues. Looked up from germline, CDR1 is SGHTA and CDR2 is FQGTGA. The CDR3 region has the DNA TGTGCCAGCAGCCGGGGGGCCGGGGAGCTGTTTTTT. Protein: CASSRGAGELFF.

This clone has just one count. The V and J genes are TRBV28 and TRBJ2-1; 9 nucleotides line up with TRBD1. The CDR3 has 17 residues. The germline V gene encodes CDR1 MDHEN and CDR2 SYDVKM. V lost 7 bases, J lost 4 bases, and 14 bases stayed unmatched. CDR3 amino acids: CASMTGGLAGGYNEQFF. The DNA of the CDR3 is TGTGCCAGCATGACAGGGGGTTTAGCGGGTGGGTACAATGAGCAGTTCTTC.

CDR3 region: CASTPPGTNTEAFF. The DNA of the CDR3 is TGTGCCAGCACTCCGCCCGGGACAAACACTGAAGCTTTCTTT. V is TRBV6-6 and J is TRBJ1-1, with D possibly matching TRBD1 (6 bases). The CDR3 covers 14 residues. CDR1 and CDR2 from the germline V gene are MNHNY and SVGAGI (reference sequence). Trimming left V 7 bases short and J 2 bases short, with 14 bases between.

The chain has TRBV7-9 and TRBJ1-5; D uncertain. Germline loops: CDR1 SEHNR, CDR2 FQNEAQ (reference sequence). The CDR3 is 15 amino acids. The V end lost 1 base, the J end lost 2 bases, and 9 bases lay between the germline ends. This chain's CDR3 is CASSLGDGGNQPQHF. CDR3 nucleotides: TGTGCCAGCAGCTTAGGAGATGGTGGCAATCAGCCCCAGCATTTT.

To note about this clone: An end of the junction does not agree with germline; a read error may underlie this. The rearrangement uses TRBV5-1 and TRBJ1-1, with D maybe TRBD1 (6 bases). Germline CDR1 reads SGHRS; CDR2 reads YFSETQ. The CDR3 extends over 11 amino acids. This CDR3 is CASSLDGGPSF. The CDR3 nucleotides read TGCGCCAGCAGCTTGGATGGGGGCCCGTCGTTT.

The gene calls are TRBV7-9 and TRBJ1-4; D is undetermined. From germline, CDR1 is SEHNR and CDR2 FQNEAQ (reference sequence). Trimming left V 5 bases short and J 0 bases short, with 19 bases between. This CDR3 is 18 amino acids long. For the CDR3, the DNA is TGTGCCAGCAGCCCCCGCCTAGGCCCCAATGCAACTAATGAAAAACTGTTTTTT. This codes for CASSPRLGPNATNEKLFF. Looking up the rest from reference TRBV7-9 and TRBJ1-4 gives the full variable domain: DTGVSQNPRHKITKRGQNVTFRCDPISEHNRLYWYRQTLGQGPEFLTYFQNEAQLEKSRLLSDRFSAERPKGSFSTLEIQRTEQGDSAMYLCASSPRLGPNATNEKLFFGSGTQLSVL.

The chain employs TRBV6-8 and TRBJ1-1; 10 nucleotides agree with TRBD1. V lost 4 bases, J lost 0 bases, and 14 bases stayed unmatched. In germline, CDR1 is MNHGY, CDR2 SAAAGT. The CDR3 totals 19 residues. The CDR3 loop is CASSWDRGRVAPLNTEAFF. In nucleotides, the CDR3 is TGTGCCAGCAGTTGGGACAGGGGTAGGGTCGCACCCCTGAACACTGAAGCTTTCTTT.

This sequence joins TRBV7-9 and TRBJ1-2; no clear D. CDR3 length: 14 amino acids. Germline CDR1 is SEHNR and CDR2 is FQNEAQ (reference sequence). Trimming stripped 3 bases from V and 1 base from J, with 9 bases between. The CDR3 nucleotides read TGTGCCAGCAGCTTTGACACCTATAACTATGGCTACACCTTC. Translated, it gives CASSFDTYNYGYTF.

This chain joins TRBV28 and TRBJ2-1; the match to TRBD2 covers 11 bases. Germline-derived CDR1 and CDR2 are MDHEN and SYDVKM. This CDR3 region has 15 residues. The V segment lost 8 bases and the J segment 8 bases; nucleotides outside the gene matches: 11. CDR3 bases: TGTGCCAGCTCTACACTAGCGGGAGAGGGCGATGAGCAGTTCTTC. This translates into CASSTLAGEGDEQFF.

V and J are TRBV6-1 and TRBJ1-4; 9 positions match TRBD1. Germline-derived CDR1 and CDR2 are MNHNS and SASEGT. The CDR3 spans 18 residues. Unmatched junction bases numbered 16, after V lost 3 bases and J lost 8 bases. The DNA for the CDR3 is TGTGCCAGCAGTGATGCGGGGACAGGGAGCATTCGAGGAGAAAAACTGTTTTTT. It is translated as CASSDAGTGSIRGEKLFF.

This rearrangement joins TRBV29-1 to TRBJ1-2; D is possibly TRBD1 (5 bases). Germline V gene data show CDR1 as SQVTM and CDR2 as ANQGSEA. The CDR3 sequence is 14 residues long. With 4 bases removed from V and 4 bases from J, the gap between germline ends came to 16 bases. CDR3 sequence reads: CSVGPGAESYGYTF. The CDR3 DNA follows: TGCAGCGTTGGGCCTGGGGCCGAAAGCTATGGCTACACCTTC. The variable domain in full, completed from reference TRBV29-1 and TRBJ1-2, reads SAVISQKPSRDICQRGTSLTIQCQVDSQVTMMFWYRQQPGQSLTLIATANQGSEATYESGFVIDKFPISRPNLTFSTLTVSNMSPEDSSIYLCSVGPGAESYGYTFGSGTRLTVV.

V is TRBV7-3 and J is TRBJ2-2, with 8 bases matching TRBD1. Germline V gene sequence: CDR1 SGHTA, CDR2 FQGTGA. The CDR3 is 14 residues long. V trimming: 4 bases; J trimming: 7 bases; junction bases outside the gene matches: 5. CDR3 residues: CASSSTGDDGELFF. CDR3 sequence (DNA): TGTGCCAGCAGCTCGACAGGGGACGACGGGGAGCTGTTTTTT. Looking up the rest from reference TRBV7-3 and TRBJ2-2 gives the full variable domain: GAGVSQTPSNKVTEKGKYVELRCDPISGHTALYWYRQSLGQGPEFLIYFQGTGAADDSGLPNDRFFAVRPEGSVSTLKIQRTERGDSAVYLCASSSTGDDGELFFGEGSRLTVL.

J is TRBJ2-7 and V is TRBV9; D gene ambiguous. Germline V gene lookup returns CDR1 SGDLS and CDR2 YYNGEE. The CDR3 is 13 residues long. V lost 2 bases to trimming and J lost 3 bases, with 9 bases between them. This chain's CDR3 is CASSVPHDYEQYV. In nucleotides, the CDR3 is TGTGCCAGCAGCGTCCCTCATGACTACGAGCAGTACGTC.

The V call is TRBV7-9, the J call TRBJ1-2; the match to TRBD1 covers 10 bases. Looked up from germline, CDR1 is SEHNR and CDR2 is FQNEAQ (reference sequence). The length of the CDR3 is 16 residues. Trimming at V came to 5 bases and at J to 3 bases, leaving 9 bases not matched to a gene. This CDR3 reads CASSSPGQGSDYGYTF. In DNA form, the CDR3 reads TGTGCCAGCAGCAGTCCGGGACAGGGGTCGGACTATGGCTACACCTTC.

This chain uses TRBV27 with TRBJ2-7; D gene uncertain. The CDR3 is made up of 14 amino acids. Germline V lookup: CDR1 MNHEY, CDR2 SMNVEV (reference sequence). Trimming removed 3 bases from V and 4 bases from J, with 13 bases in between. The DNA for the CDR3 is TGTGCCAGCAGTTTTTTTGGGCAGGAATACGAGCAGTACTTC. This gives the protein CASSFFGQEYEQYF.